This TCR beta chain appears in the sequencing data of a study of blood T cell repertoires in COVID-19. On this clone itself: Other DNA sequences in this specimen translate into the identical CDR3.

In the authors' methods: Reference gene primer amplification gave nucleated cell count estimates. Using immunoSEQ multiplex PCR, the repertoire was profiled, and TCRdb retains in-frame clones only, with some absent. V and J calls and clone size are as listed in that table; D and trimming were resolved from the DNA. The sample holds 160,000 or so clones; around 87% are singletons and the top ten take 6.6%. This study enrolled people aged about 18 to 90 from about 26 US geographic areas. Membership in each cohort depended on participant-reported clinical history. Deletions cut 0 bases from V and 0 bases from J, with 5 bases between. This CDR3 is 13 amino acids long. Germline CDR1 and CDR2: SQVTM and ANQGSEA.

The source is a woman between 45 and 60 years old who had recovered from COVID-19. The specimen was PBMCs or T cells enriched from blood (not recorded which). This chain connects TRBV29-1 to TRBJ1-2, with D unclear. The DNA for the CDR3 is TGCAGCGTTGAAGAGGGCACTAACTATGGCTACACCTTC. Protein sequence: CSVEEGTNYGYTF.